Listed below are T cell receptor beta chains from one sample, sequenced in a study of identical twins. TCRdb re-derived calls from the 5' RACE reads in MiXCR, one entry per CDR3 protein. This table holds about 470,000 distinct CDR3 sequences, roughly 26% found once. The same data also went into a second study, on T cells expressing NK-cell markers.

The sample was CD4+ T cells sorted from blood. Receptor source: a woman under 30 in good health. Both conserved end residues are trimmed from each CDR3. Each record gives: V gene, J gene, CDR3 protein.

>TRBV10-2|TRBJ2-2
ASRRGGALTGELF
>TRBV29-1|TRBJ2-3
SVVWRRGQDTQY
>TRBV7-9|TRBJ1-3
ASSFILPGNTIY
>TRBV10-3|TRBJ1-1
AITNLNTEAF
>TRBV3-1|TRBJ2-7
ASSGHPLSSYEQY
>TRBV5-1|TRBJ2-2
ASSLAMDSTSRELF
>TRBV11-1|TRBJ1-1
ASSSTENLNTEAF
>TRBV5-5|TRBJ1-3
ASSLASGAGNTIY
>TRBV25-1|TRBJ2-7
ASSGGNRYEQY
>TRBV6-5|TRBJ1-2
ASSYSSSSNYGYT
>TRBV5-6|TRBJ2-5
ASSFLTRGTETQY
>TRBV12-5|TRBJ2-7
ASGSTGGAPYEQY
>TRBV7-2|TRBJ2-1
ASRVKTEGYNEQF
>TRBV7-2|TRBJ1-1
ASSRGHTYTEAF
>TRBV29-1|TRBJ1-1
SVQAGRLPEAF
>TRBV12-3/TRBV12-4|TRBJ1-1
ASSFQGRDTEAF
>TRBV12-3/TRBV12-4|TRBJ2-1
ASSLASGLAVSYNEQF
>TRBV5-1|TRBJ2-1
ASASGTGGRGEQF
>TRBV20-1|TRBJ2-7
SAKRGDLYEQY
>TRBV20-1|TRBJ2-7
SARDLSGGNEQY
>TRBV6-5|TRBJ2-5
ASSYVGLSGQAPRGGQY
>TRBV3-1|TRBJ1-2
ASSPPGPTGYT
>TRBV12-3/TRBV12-4|TRBJ2-7
ASSTTAQHEQY
>TRBV7-2|TRBJ2-3
ASSLRAVSTDTQY
>TRBV5-1|TRBJ1-1
ASSLVAGAEAF
>TRBV5-1|TRBJ1-2
ASSLGDRGTT
>TRBV12-3/TRBV12-4|TRBJ2-5
ASSLRGIQETQY
>TRBV20-1|TRBJ2-3
SAPRTSGSRDTQY